Listed below are T cell receptor beta chains from one sample, sequenced in a study of T cell responses to AZD1222 COVID-19 vaccine. Only in-frame clones appear in the TCRdb table, and some are missing; sequencing was by immunoSEQ multiplex PCR. Altogether approximately 130,000 clones are present, around 84% being singletons, with the ten largest covering around 27%. The sample in question was peripheral blood, obtained 28 days after the second AZD1222 dose. The receptor source for this set is an adult who received the AZD1222 COVID-19 vaccine. The CDR3 runs from the conserved cysteine through the conserved F or W. A D gene is named only where the DNA matches it firmly. Size is omitted from some rows. Given values are once, few, many or a class for expanded clones.

v_call	d_call	clone_size	j_call	cdr3_nt	cdr3_aa
TRBV6-5	NA	few	TRBJ2-7	TGTGCCAGCAGTTACAGAATTCCCTACGAGCAGTACTTC	CASSYRIPYEQYF
TRBV19	NA	NA	TRBJ2-2	TGTGCCAGTAGTATGAGTAGCGGGGAGCTGTTTTTT	CASSMSSGELFF
TRBV6-5	NA	NA	TRBJ1-2	TGTGCCAGCAGGGAGACGGGGCTTTATGGCTACACCTTC	CASRETGLYGYTF
TRBV5-4	NA	NA	TRBJ2-7	TGTGCCAGCAGCAACGGACTCTCAACCTACGAGCAGTACTTC	CASSNGLSTYEQYF
TRBV7-9	NA	NA	TRBJ2-7	TGTGCCAGCAGCTTAGACAGGGAAAGGGACGAGCAGTACTTC	CASSLDRERDEQYF
TRBV23-1	NA	NA	TRBJ1-2	TGCGCCAGCAGCTTAATTGGGGGATGGCTACTTGCTAGCTATGGCTACACCTTC	CASSLIGGWLLASYGYTF
TRBV7-2	NA	few	TRBJ1-6	TGTGCCAGCAGCTTAGTACAGGGAGAGTCACCCCTCCACTTT	CASSLVQGESPLHF
TRBV29-1	TRBD2	NA	TRBJ2-3	TGCAGCACCGAGCGCGGGGGGGCCCCAGATACGCAGTATTTT	CSTERGGAPDTQYF
TRBV7-6	TRBD1	NA	TRBJ2-7	TGTGCCAGCAGCTTAGCGGTTCAAGGACAGGGGGCATCGGGGCAGTACTTC	CASSLAVQGQGASGQYF
TRBV28	TRBD1	NA	TRBJ1-3	TGTGCCAGCAGTCCAGGGACAGTAAAACCCCTAAACTCTGGAAACACCATATATTTT	CASSPGTVKPLNSGNTIYF
TRBV3-1/TRBV3-2	TRBD1	once	TRBJ1-6	TGTGCCAGCAGCCAATGGACAGGTGAAACACCCCTCCACTTT	CASSQWTGETPLHF
TRBV6-1	NA	NA	TRBJ1-1	TGTGCCAGCAGTGATCGGGCACTCCCCATGAACACTGAAGCTTTCTTT	CASSDRALPMNTEAFF
TRBV7-8	TRBD1	NA	TRBJ1-1	TGTGCCAGCAGCTTAAATGTCGGACAGGGGGTAACTGAAGCTTTCTTT	CASSLNVGQGVTEAFF
TRBV4-1	NA	NA	TRBJ2-7	TGCGCCAGCAGCCAAGTCCGGAGCTCCTACGAGCAGTACTTC	CASSQVRSSYEQYF
TRBV14	NA	once	TRBJ1-3	TGTGCCAGCAGCCAAGATCCCGTCCGAAACACCATATATTTT	CASSQDPVRNTIYF
TRBV28	TRBD1	NA	TRBJ1-2	TGTGCCAGCAGTTTCATACCGGACAGGGAATCTTTTGTTGGCTACACCTTC	CASSFIPDRESFVGYTF
TRBV7-2	NA	NA	TRBJ1-1	TGTGCCAGCAGCTTGCCAAGGTTTAGGGGTAATGGTGAAGCTTTCTTT	CASSLPRFRGNGEAFF
TRBV28	NA	few	TRBJ1-5	TGTGCCAGCAGCCCGGCGGTCTATCAGCCCCAGCATTTT	CASSPAVYQPQHF
TRBV5-1	TRBD1	once	TRBJ1-1	TGCGCCAGCAGCTCGCAGGGACAGCCAAACACTGAAGCTTTCTTT	CASSSQGQPNTEAFF
TRBV7-2	NA	NA	TRBJ1-2	TGTGCCAGCAGCCCTTACAGGGTTAACTATGGCTACACCTTC	CASSPYRVNYGYTF
TRBV14	TRBD1	NA	TRBJ2-7	TGTGCCAGCAGCGCGACGACAGGGTACGAGCAGTACTTC	CASSATTGYEQYF
TRBV28	NA	NA	TRBJ1-4	TGTGCCAGCAGTTTAAGGGAGGAAAAACTGTTTTTT	CASSLREEKLFF
TRBV14	NA	NA	TRBJ1-2	TGTGCCAGCAGCCAAGTCCTGAGCCCGGACGAATACACCTTC	CASSQVLSPDEYTF
TRBV25-1	NA	NA	TRBJ1-2	TGTGCCAGCAGTGAAAGTGGGGGACACTATGGCTACACCTTC	CASSESGGHYGYTF
TRBV5-8	TRBD1	once	TRBJ2-7	TGTGCCAGCAGCTCGAGGGGGCGAAGAGAGCAGTACTTC	CASSSRGRREQYF
TRBV13	TRBD1	NA	TRBJ2-7	TGTGCCAGCAGCAAAGACAGGGAGACCTACGAGCAGTACTTC	CASSKDRETYEQYF
TRBV4-1	NA	NA	TRBJ1-5	TGCGCCAGCAGCCAAGGATCTTATCAGCCCCAGCATTTT	CASSQGSYQPQHF
TRBV19	NA	NA	TRBJ1-4	TGTGCCAGTAGTACTCCTGGACAGCCTAATGAAAAACTGTTTTTT	CASSTPGQPNEKLFF
TRBV7-9	NA	NA	TRBJ1-4	TGTGCCAGCAGCTTAGTTAGTGGGACAACTAATGAAAAACTGTTTTTT	CASSLVSGTTNEKLFF
TRBV28	NA	few	TRBJ1-4	TGTGCCAGCCTCAAGTGGAGGGGAACTAATGAAAAACTGTTTTTT	CASLKWRGTNEKLFF
TRBV19	NA	NA	TRBJ1-2	TGTGCCAGTAGTCCTGAGCAGGATGGCTACACCTTC	CASSPEQDGYTF
TRBV6-5	NA	NA	TRBJ1-1	TGTGCCAGCCCGGGACACTTGAACACTGAAGCTTTCTTT	CASPGHLNTEAFF
TRBV4-3	NA	once	TRBJ1-1	TGCGCCAGCAGCCAAGATCCAGGGTACACTGAAGCTTTCTTT	CASSQDPGYTEAFF
TRBV7-8	NA	NA	TRBJ2-7	TGTGCCAGCAGCTTAAGCACCGCGCTTGCCTACGAGCAGTACTTC	CASSLSTALAYEQYF
TRBV2	NA	NA	TRBJ1-1	TGTGCCAGCAGTGTTGGAGTCAACACTGAAGCTTTCTTT	CASSVGVNTEAFF
TRBV5-1	TRBD2	NA	TRBJ2-5	TGCGCCAGCAGCTTGGGAGGGACTAGCGGGGAAGAGACCCAGTACTTC	CASSLGGTSGEETQYF
TRBV7-9	NA	NA	TRBJ1-4	TGTGTATGGGAAACTAATGAAAAACTGTTTTTT	CVWETNEKLFF
TRBV10-3	TRBD1	NA	TRBJ1-2	TGTGCCATCAGTGGGGGACAGGAAGGGAGAAGCTATGGCTACACCTTC	CAISGGQEGRSYGYTF
TRBV28	TRBD2	once	TRBJ2-7	TGTGCCAGCAGTTATGGCGGGAGGACTAGGGGGACCGTGTCCCCCTACGAGCAGTACTTC	CASSYGGRTRGTVSPYEQYF
TRBV12-5	NA	NA	TRBJ2-3	TGTGCTAGTGGTTTGGCCGTTCAGGGCTTTAGCACAGATACGCAGTATTTT	CASGLAVQGFSTDTQYF
TRBV3-1/TRBV3-2	NA	NA	TRBJ2-5	TGTGCCAGCAGCCAAGATTACAGGGGAGGGTTCCAGACCCAGTACTTC	CASSQDYRGGFQTQYF
TRBV28	NA	NA	TRBJ1-2	TGTGCCAGCAGTTTGCACAGCATCTATGGCTACACCTTC	CASSLHSIYGYTF
TRBV10-3	TRBD1	NA	TRBJ1-1	TGTGCCACGCTCCGGGACAGGGTGAACACTGAAGCTTTCTTT	CATLRDRVNTEAFF
TRBV6-2/TRBV6-3	TRBD2	NA	TRBJ2-5	TGTGCCAGCAGTTCCGGCTATGGGACTAGCGGGGGGGCCGGAGAGACCCAGTACTTC	CASSSGYGTSGGAGETQYF
TRBV5-1	NA	NA	TRBJ2-3	TGCGCCAGCAGCGAGCCCGGGGCGGGCACAGATACGCAGTATTTT	CASSEPGAGTDTQYF
TRBV20-1	NA	NA	TRBJ2-2	TGCAGTGCTCCCGGGACCGGGGAGCTGTTTTTT	CSAPGTGELFF
TRBV3-1/TRBV3-2	NA	NA	TRBJ1-1	TGTGCCAGCAGCCAAGTATGGGGTGAGGATGGTTTCTTT	CASSQVWGEDGFF
TRBV18	NA	once	TRBJ1-1	TGTGCCAGCTCACCAAAGATGAACACTGAAGCTTTCTTT	CASSPKMNTEAFF
TRBV5-4	TRBD2	NA	TRBJ2-7	TGTGCCAGCAGGGCCCGCGGCGGGGGATCCTACGAGCAGTACTTC	CASRARGGGSYEQYF
TRBV3-1/TRBV3-2	TRBD2	NA	TRBJ2-7	TGTGCCAGCAGCCGTTGGTCCTCTAGCGGGGGGGCGGGAGAGCAGTACTTC	CASSRWSSSGGAGEQYF
TRBV5-1	NA	NA	TRBJ2-2	TGCGCCAGCAGCGGTGGACAGCGGAACACCGGGGAGCTGTTTTTT	CASSGGQRNTGELFF
TRBV9	NA	NA	TRBJ2-7	TGTGCCAGCAGCGTAGGTTCTGGGGATTCCTACGAGCAGTACTTC	CASSVGSGDSYEQYF
TRBV6-2/TRBV6-3	NA	NA	TRBJ1-2	TGTGCCAGCAGTACCGCAGGGTATGGCTACACCTTC	CASSTAGYGYTF
TRBV12-3/TRBV12-4	NA	NA	TRBJ2-3	TGTGCCAGCAGTTTGTCCAAGGGGGTTGGGTATTTT	CASSLSKGVGYF